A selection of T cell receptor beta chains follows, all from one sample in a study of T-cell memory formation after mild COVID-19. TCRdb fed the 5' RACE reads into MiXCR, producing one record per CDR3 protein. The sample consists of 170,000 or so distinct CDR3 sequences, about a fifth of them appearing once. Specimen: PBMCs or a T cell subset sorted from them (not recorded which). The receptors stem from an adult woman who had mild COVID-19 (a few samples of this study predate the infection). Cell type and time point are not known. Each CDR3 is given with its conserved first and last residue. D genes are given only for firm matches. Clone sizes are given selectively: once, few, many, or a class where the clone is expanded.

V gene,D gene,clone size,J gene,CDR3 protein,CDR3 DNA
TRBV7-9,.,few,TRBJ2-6,CASSLGWGSGANVLTF,TGTGCCAGCAGCTTAGGGTGGGGCTCAGGGGCCAACGTCCTGACTTTC
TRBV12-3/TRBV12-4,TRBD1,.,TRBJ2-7,CASRETGSYEQYF,TGTGCCAGCAGAGAGACAGGGTCCTACGAGCAGTACTTC
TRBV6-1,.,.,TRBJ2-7,CASSVVEGRYEQYF,TGTGCCAGCAGTGTGGTGGAGGGTAGGTACGAGCAGTACTTC
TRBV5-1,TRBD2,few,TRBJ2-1,CASSFSGTYNEQFF,TGCGCCAGCAGCTTTAGCGGGACCTACAATGAGCAGTTCTTC
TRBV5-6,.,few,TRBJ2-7,CASSLAAGLAAYEQYF,TGTGCCAGCAGCTTGGCCGCGGGGCTAGCCGCCTACGAGCAGTACTTC
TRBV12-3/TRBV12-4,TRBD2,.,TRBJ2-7,CASSASGRLDEQYF,TGTGCCAGCAGTGCTAGCGGGAGGTTGGACGAGCAGTACTTC
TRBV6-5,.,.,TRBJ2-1,CASSYRDSYNEQFF,TGTGCCAGCAGTTACCGGGACTCCTACAATGAGCAGTTCTTC
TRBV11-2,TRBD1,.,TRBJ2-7,CASSAPGQGRSYEQYF,TGTGCCAGCAGCGCCCCTGGACAGGGGAGGTCCTACGAGCAGTACTTC
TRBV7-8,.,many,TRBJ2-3,CASSPPDRSTDTQYF,TGTGCCAGCAGCCCACCCGACAGAAGCACAGATACGCAGTATTTT
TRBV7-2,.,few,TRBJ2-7,CASSLPLRGSAYEQYF,TGTGCCAGCAGCTTACCGCTTCGTGGGAGCGCCTACGAGCAGTACTTC
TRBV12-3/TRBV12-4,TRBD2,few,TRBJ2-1,CASSLAGASNEQFF,TGTGCCAGCAGTCTAGCGGGGGCCTCCAATGAGCAGTTCTTC
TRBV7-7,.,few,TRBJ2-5,CASSLAQGPGGETQYF,TGTGCTAGCAGCTTAGCTCAGGGTCCCGGTGGGGAGACCCAGTACTTC
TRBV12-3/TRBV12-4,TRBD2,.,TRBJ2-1,CASSFASGGYNEQFF,TGTGCCAGCAGTTTTGCTAGCGGGGGGTACAATGAGCAGTTCTTC
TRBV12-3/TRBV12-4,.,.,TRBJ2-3,CASSFAPSTDTQYF,TGTGCCAGCAGTTTCGCTCCTAGCACAGATACGCAGTATTTT
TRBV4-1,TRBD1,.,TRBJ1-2,CASSQRTGVDGYTF,TGCGCCAGCAGCCAAAGGACAGGGGTCGATGGCTACACCTTC
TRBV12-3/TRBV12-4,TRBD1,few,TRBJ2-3,CATTESGQGARTQYF,TGTGCCACCACGGAATCGGGACAGGGGGCGCGTACGCAGTATTTT
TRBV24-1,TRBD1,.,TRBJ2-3,CATSDLRGDTQYF,TGTGCCACCAGTGACCTCAGGGGGGATACGCAGTATTTT
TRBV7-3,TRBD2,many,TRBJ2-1,CASSLPLAGLNEQFF,TGTGCCAGCAGCTTACCACTAGCGGGACTGAATGAGCAGTTCTTC
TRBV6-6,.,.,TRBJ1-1,CASSPGGPDTEAFF,TGTGCCAGCAGCCCCGGGGGGCCGGACACTGAAGCTTTCTTT
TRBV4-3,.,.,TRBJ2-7,CASSHIHRAASYEQYF,TGCGCCAGCAGCCATATCCACCGAGCCGCTTCCTACGAGCAGTACTTC
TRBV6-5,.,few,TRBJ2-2,CASRVPGHNTGELFF,TGTGCCAGCAGGGTCCCGGGACACAACACCGGGGAGCTGTTTTTT
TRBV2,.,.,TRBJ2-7,CAWEVRRTSYEQYF,TGTGCCTGGGAGGTTCGGCGCACGTCCTACGAGCAGTACTTC
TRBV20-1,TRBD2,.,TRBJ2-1,CSARGGLAGGSSYNEQFF,TGCAGTGCTAGAGGTGGACTAGCGGGGGGCAGCTCCTACAATGAGCAGTTCTTC
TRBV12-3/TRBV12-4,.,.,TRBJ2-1,CASSLVGISNEQFF,TGTGCCAGCAGTTTAGTCGGGATCTCCAATGAGCAGTTCTTC
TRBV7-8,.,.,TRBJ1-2,CASSLPPTSNYGYTF,TGTGCCAGCAGCTTACCTCCCACCTCTAACTATGGCTACACCTTC
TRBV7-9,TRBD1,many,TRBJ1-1,CASSPGTGLEAFF,TGTGCCAGCAGCCCAGGGACAGGGCTTGAAGCTTTCTTT